The 8 T cell receptor beta chains in this list originate from one sample, sequenced in a study of OX40 agonist ivuxolimab in advanced cancers. Here immunoSEQ multiplex PCR was the method, and the copy in TCRdb shows in-frame clones only, minus some. The sample lists approximately 52,000 clones, 83% occurring once. Sequencing was performed on CD4+ or CD8+ T cells sorted from blood, taken in a trial of the OX40 agonist ivuxolimab. Receptor source: an adult with an advanced solid tumor such as melanoma, head and neck, liver or kidney cancer.

The chain links TRBV4-3 to TRBJ2-7; D is possibly TRBD2 (5 bases). Germline values: CDR1 LGHNA, CDR2 YSLEER. V was cut by 1 base and J by 0 bases, with 10 bases left in between. The CDR3 is 15 residues long. CDR3 in amino acids: CASSQVHGNSYEQYF. The CDR3 nucleotides read TGCGCCAGCAGCCAAGTTCACGGGAACTCCTACGAGCAGTACTTC.

The V call is TRBV19, the J call TRBJ2-6, with D unclear. The CDR3 is 15 residues long. CDR1 and CDR2 (germline): LNHDA, SQIVND (reference sequence). V shed 5 bases and J shed 0 bases, with 8 bases lying between them. The CDR3: CASSSRDSGANVLTF. In DNA form, the CDR3 reads TGTGCCAGTAGTTCTAGAGACTCTGGGGCCAACGTCCTGACTTTC.

The chain uses TRBV10-1 and TRBJ2-7; D is possibly TRBD1 (5 bases). Trimming took off 3 bases at V and 4 bases at J, with 22 bases between the two ends. CDR1 WNHNN and CDR2 SYGVQD come from the germline V gene (reference sequence). CDR3 length: 17 amino acids. The CDR3 is CASSESSYRQIRYEQYF. DNA of the CDR3: TGCGCCAGCAGTGAAAGTTCGTACCGACAGATCAGGTACGAGCAGTACTTC.

The CDR3 spells CASRDRTEAFF. The DNA for the CDR3 is TGTGCCAGCAGGGATAGGACTGAAGCTTTCTTT. The chain combines TRBV5-6 with TRBJ1-1; D is undetermined. Germline CDR1 and CDR2: SGHDT and YYEEEE. Trimming left V 5 bases short and J 5 bases short, with 7 bases between. This CDR3 comprises 11 residues.

This sequence joins TRBV6-5 and TRBJ1-5, with D unresolved. CDR3 size: 13 residues. V lost 5 bases and J lost 4, with 9 bases in between. The germline CDR1 and CDR2 sequences are MNHEY and SVGAGI. CDR3 residues: CASSKSTNQPQHF. CDR3 sequence (DNA): TGTGCCAGCAGTAAAAGTACGAATCAGCCCCAGCATTTT.

The J gene is TRBJ2-3, the V gene TRBV11-2, with a weak D call TRBD1 (5 bases). V was pared by 3 bases and J by 4 bases, with 11 bases between. Germline CDR1 is SGHAT and CDR2 is FQNNGV. CDR3 size: 14 residues. The CDR3 region has the DNA TGTGCCAGCAGCTTCGTCAGGGATCCAGATACGCAGTATTTT. It specifies CASSFVRDPDTQYF.

This clone was detected only a few times. The chain combines TRBV19 with TRBJ1-1; D call uncertain. Trimming took 2 bases from V and 3 from J, leaving 7 bases between them. The CDR3 has 13 residues. From germline, CDR1 is LNHDA and CDR2 SQIVND (reference sequence). As DNA, the CDR3 is TGTGCCAGTAGTATACTTTCATACACTGAAGCTTTCTTT. Its protein is CASSILSYTEAFF.

V gene TRBV18 combines with J gene TRBJ2-7; D unresolved. The germline V gene encodes CDR1 KGHSH and CDR2 LQKENI. This CDR3 is built from 12 residues. V shed 5 bases and J shed 0 bases, with 5 bases lying between them. Written as DNA, the CDR3 is TGTGCCAGCTCATCGAGCTCCTACGAGCAGTACTTC. This gives the protein CASSSSSYEQYF.